A selection of T cell receptor beta chains follows, all from one sample in a study of cytomegalovirus exposure and HLA in healthy donors. Libraries were prepared by immunoSEQ multiplex PCR; TCRdb keeps only in-frame clonotypes and omits some of them. This sample has some 140,000 clones, with about three quarters found just once. Sequenced sample: PBMCs. The receptors stem from a man between 50 and 59 years old in good health and CMV-seropositive. The CDR3 runs from the conserved cysteine through the conserved F or W. The D gene is left open where the match is weak. The size field is filled for only some rows; it gives once, few, many or a size class.

d_gene	v_gene	j_gene	abundance	CDR3nt	CDR3aa
-	TRBV7-2	TRBJ2-2	-	TGTGCCAGCAGCTTTGGTGGTGCCAGGGGCTGGGGTAACACCGGGGAGCTGTTTTTT	CASSFGGARGWGNTGELFF
-	TRBV19	TRBJ1-2	-	TGTGCCAGTAGTATAGGAATCCCCGGAGGGGGCTACACCTTC	CASSIGIPGGGYTF
TRBD1	TRBV10-3	TRBJ1-1	-	TGTGCCATCAGCCCGGGACAGGGCACTGAAGCTTTCTTT	CAISPGQGTEAFF
TRBD2	TRBV2	TRBJ2-7	-	TGTGCCAGCAAGTCCGAGCGGGGGTTTTCCTACGAGCAGTACTTC	CASKSERGFSYEQYF
TRBD1	TRBV7-6	TRBJ1-6	-	TGTGCCAGCAGCTTGTGGGACAGGGATTATTCACCCCTCCACTTT	CASSLWDRDYSPLHF
TRBD2	TRBV7-8	TRBJ2-7	-	TGTGCCAGCAGCCGACATACTAGCGAGACCTACGAGCAGTACTTC	CASSRHTSETYEQYF
-	TRBV18	TRBJ1-1	once	TGTGCCAGCTCACCACTGGCCAGGAACACTGAAGCTTTCTTT	CASSPLARNTEAFF
-	TRBV7-8	TRBJ1-5	-	TGTGCCAGCAGCTTAGAGGCGGGGGCTCAGCCCCAGCATTTT	CASSLEAGAQPQHF
TRBD1	TRBV5-6	TRBJ2-7	-	TGTGCCAGCAGCAGCCGGGACAGGGCGTACTGGGAGCAGTACTTC	CASSSRDRAYWEQYF
TRBD1	TRBV6-1	TRBJ2-7	-	TGTGCCAGCAGTGAAGATACAGGGGGCCCCTACGAGCAGTACTTC	CASSEDTGGPYEQYF
TRBD2	TRBV10-3	TRBJ2-5	few	TGTGCCATCAGCGGCACGGGAGGAGAGACCCAGTACTTC	CAISGTGGETQYF
TRBD2	TRBV7-3	TRBJ2-1	-	TGTGCCAGCAGCTTGACGACGGGAGGTGAGCAGTTCTTC	CASSLTTGGEQFF
TRBD1	TRBV7-2	TRBJ2-1	-	TGTGCCAGCAGCTCCGGGACAGAAGGTTACAATGAGCAGTTCTTC	CASSSGTEGYNEQFF
-	TRBV20-1	TRBJ1-1	-	TGCAGTGCTACGCGGGGAACTGAAGCTTTCTTT	CSATRGTEAFF
TRBD1	TRBV18	TRBJ2-7	-	TGTGCCAGCTCACGAGATGGGGCGACAGGGGGCTTCGAGCAGTACTTC	CASSRDGATGGFEQYF
-	TRBV4-1	TRBJ1-3	-	TGCGCCAGCAGCCGATTCCTTACCGGACAGAGCTCTGGAAACACCATATATTTT	CASSRFLTGQSSGNTIYF
TRBD1	TRBV6-1	TRBJ1-1	-	TGTGCCAGCAGTACCACAGGGGGGACTGAAGCTTTCTTT	CASSTTGGTEAFF
TRBD1	TRBV18	TRBJ2-1	-	TGTGCCAGCTCACCCGGGACAGGGGGCGCATTCAATGAGCAGTTCTTC	CASSPGTGGAFNEQFF
-	TRBV7-2	TRBJ2-7	-	TGTGCCAGCAGTCACAGGGCCTACGAGCAGTACTTC	CASSHRAYEQYF
-	TRBV6-5	TRBJ2-3	few	TGTGCCAGCAGGACTTACCAAAGCACAGATACGCAGTATTTT	CASRTYQSTDTQYF
-	TRBV6-6	TRBJ1-1	few	TGTGCCAGCAGACGACAGGAGACGGACACTGAAGCTTTCTTT	CASRRQETDTEAFF
TRBD2	TRBV11-3	TRBJ2-1	-	TGTGCCAGCAGCTCAAAGCGGGAGAGCAATGAGCAGTTCTTC	CASSSKRESNEQFF
TRBD1	TRBV5-1	TRBJ1-2	few	TGCGCCAGCAGCGGCCTGACAGGGAACTATGGCTACACCTTC	CASSGLTGNYGYTF
-	TRBV2	TRBJ1-1	once	TGTGCCAGCAGTGACTCAGGGGCGGCCACTGAAGCTTTCTTT	CASSDSGAATEAFF
TRBD1	TRBV11-3	TRBJ2-1	once	TGTGCCAGCACCTCAACAGGGGGCCTCCTGGGCAATGAGCAGTTCTTC	CASTSTGGLLGNEQFF
-	TRBV5-8	TRBJ1-2	-	TGTGCCAGCAGCCTGCGGGACGGCGGCTACTATGGCTACACCTTC	CASSLRDGGYYGYTF
TRBD1	TRBV6-4	TRBJ2-2	-	TGTGCCAGCACAACAACACACGGACAGGCCGACAGACTTAACACCGGGGAGCTGTTTTTT	CASTTTHGQADRLNTGELFF
TRBD1	TRBV5-6	TRBJ2-2	few	TGTGCCAGCAGCTCCCGGAGGACAGGGCGCCCGAACACCGGGGAGCTGTTTTTT	CASSSRRTGRPNTGELFF
-	TRBV18	TRBJ1-1	-	TGTGCCAGCTCACCATTTGCTGGGGCGACTGAAGCTTTCTTT	CASSPFAGATEAFF
TRBD2	TRBV6-4	TRBJ2-1	-	TGTGCCAGCAGTCACACTAGCGGGGGGAATGAGCAGTTCTTC	CASSHTSGGNEQFF
-	TRBV7-9	TRBJ1-2	-	TGTGCCAGCAGCTTGGACACCTATGGCTACACCTTC	CASSLDTYGYTF
-	TRBV18	TRBJ1-3	-	TGTGCCAGCTCACCAAAGGACGGGAGCTCTGGAAACACCATATATTTT	CASSPKDGSSGNTIYF
TRBD1	TRBV7-8	TRBJ1-1	-	TGTGCCAGCAGCTTCCCGGGACAGGCTACTGAAGCTTTCTTT	CASSFPGQATEAFF
-	TRBV7-9	TRBJ1-1	few	TGTGCCAGCAGCCTTCAGGGTATTCGGGCTGAAGCTTTCTTT	CASSLQGIRAEAFF
-	TRBV2	TRBJ1-2	once	TGTGCCAGCAGTATATCGCGGAGGAACTATGGCTACACCTTC	CASSISRRNYGYTF
-	TRBV15	TRBJ1-5	-	TGTGCCACCAGCAGAAACAGTAATCAGCCCCAGCATTTT	CATSRNSNQPQHF
-	TRBV7-8	TRBJ2-7	-	TGTGCCAGCAGCTACGGCGGGTACGAGCAGTACTTC	CASSYGGYEQYF
TRBD1	TRBV19	TRBJ1-2	-	TGTGCCAGTAGTATTACCGCTGGGCGGAGGGGGCGGCCAGGGGATAACTATGGCTACACCTTC	CASSITAGRRGRPGDNYGYTF
-	TRBV6-1	TRBJ1-1	-	TGTGCCAGCAGTGAACGGACTTACACTGAAGCTTTCTTT	CASSERTYTEAFF
-	TRBV11-3	TRBJ1-2	few	TGTGCCAGCAGCTTAGGTACCCCGGACTTGGACGGCTACACCTTC	CASSLGTPDLDGYTF
-	TRBV29-1	TRBJ2-5	few	TGCAGCGTCTCCAGAAACAGTCAAGAGACCCAGTACTTC	CSVSRNSQETQYF
-	TRBV6-1	TRBJ2-7	-	TGTGCCAGCAGTGAAGTGGGCAGGGCTTACGAGCAGTACTTC	CASSEVGRAYEQYF
TRBD1	TRBV2	TRBJ1-1	-	TGTGCCAGCAGATCCCGGGACAGGGATCGGACTGAAGCTTTCTTT	CASRSRDRDRTEAFF
TRBD1	TRBV2	TRBJ1-2	-	TGTGCCAGCAGGGGACAGCCTAACTATGGCTACACCTTC	CASRGQPNYGYTF
-	TRBV5-1	TRBJ2-5	-	TGCGCCAGCAGCTTCGACAGAAATGCAGAGACCCAGTACTTC	CASSFDRNAETQYF
-	TRBV27	TRBJ2-1	-	TGTGCCAGCGCCCGACTAGTAAAGAATGAGCAGTTCTTC	CASARLVKNEQFF
-	TRBV27	TRBJ2-3	-	TGTGCCAGCAGTTCATCCCTCAGGAACACAGATACGCAGTATTTT	CASSSSLRNTDTQYF
TRBD1	TRBV2	TRBJ1-1	-	TGTGCCAGCAGCGGACAGGGGAACACTGAAGCTTTCTTT	CASSGQGNTEAFF
-	TRBV5-6	TRBJ2-1	-	TGTGCCAGCAGCCGGAGCTCCTACAATGAGCAGTTCTTC	CASSRSSYNEQFF
TRBD2	TRBV15	TRBJ2-2	few	TGTGCCACCAGCAGAGGTGCGGGAGTAGGAACCGGGGAGCTGTTTTTT	CATSRGAGVGTGELFF
TRBD2	TRBV5-5	TRBJ2-7	-	TGTGCCAGCAGCCTCAGACTAGCGGGGGACTGGGGGTACTTC	CASSLRLAGDWGYF
-	TRBV29-1	TRBJ1-4	-	TGCAGCGCCCGGCCGCAGGCTGCCGAAAAACTGTTTTTT	CSARPQAAEKLFF
TRBD1	TRBV27	TRBJ1-2	-	TGTGCCAGCAGTTTAGAGGCCCTCGCCAGGGGGATCCCCTATGGCTACACCTTC	CASSLEALARGIPYGYTF
-	TRBV2	TRBJ1-6	-	TGTGCCAGCAGCGTAACTCACTATAATTCACCCCTCCACTTT	CASSVTHYNSPLHF
TRBD2	TRBV7-6	TRBJ2-5	-	TGTGCCAGCAGCTTTTCCGGGGAGGGTGAGACCCAGTACTTC	CASSFSGEGETQYF
-	TRBV19	TRBJ2-7	-	TGTGCCAGTAGTATGGGGCAGGGGCAATACTCCTACGAGCAGTACTTC	CASSMGQGQYSYEQYF
TRBD1	TRBV12-5	TRBJ1-2	-	TGTGCTAGTGGTCCCGAGGGGACAGGGATGGGTGGCTACACCTTC	CASGPEGTGMGGYTF
TRBD2	TRBV5-6	TRBJ2-7	once	TGTGCCAGCAGCTTGGCGGGACTAGCGGGAGGTGCCTACGAGCAGTACTTC	CASSLAGLAGGAYEQYF
-	TRBV7-2	TRBJ1-3	few	TGTGCCAGCAGCTTAGGGCCAGTCTCTGGAAACACCATATATTTT	CASSLGPVSGNTIYF
-	TRBV6-1	TRBJ1-5	-	TGTGCCAGCAGTGAACGGAGAAGAGATAGCAATCAGCCCCAGCATTTT	CASSERRRDSNQPQHF